Below are 19 T cell receptor beta chains sequenced from a single sample in a study of T cells after posttransplantation cyclophosphamide. TCRdb's copy holds only in-frame clones and misses some; the assay was immunoSEQ multiplex PCR. The record shows 30,000 to 45,000 clones for this sample, with no singletons present. Sequenced sample: PBMCs. The receptors come from a girl aged 5-17 years in good health, CMV-negative, and a related stem cell transplant donor.

CDR3 in amino acids: CASRRNEKLFF. The CDR3, as DNA: TGTGCCAGCAGGAGGAATGAAAAACTGTTTTTT. The chain joins TRBV11-2 to TRBJ1-4; D is uncertain. This CDR3 contains 11 residues. With 6 bases removed from V and 5 bases from J, the gap between germline ends came to 4 bases. Germline CDR1 reads SGHAT; CDR2 reads FQNNGV.

This clone showed up many times. V usage is TRBV10-1 and J usage is TRBJ2-1, with a possible D match to TRBD1 (5 bases). Looked up from germline, CDR1 is WNHNN and CDR2 is SYGVQD (reference sequence). The CDR3 is 12 residues long. V shed 0 bases and J shed 13 bases, with 10 bases lying between them. This CDR3 reads CASSESSRGQFF. DNA of the CDR3: TGCGCCAGCAGTGAGTCTTCAAGGGGTCAGTTCTTC.

This clone came up a few times. Here the CDR3 reads CASSLGSGTRKETQYF. Written as DNA, the CDR3 is TGTGCCAGCAGCTTAGGATCCGGGACTAGGAAAGAGACCCAGTACTTC. The rearrangement joins TRBV7-9 to TRBJ2-5; 8 bases fit TRBD2. CDR1 SEHNR and CDR2 FQNEAQ come from the germline V gene (reference sequence). This CDR3 is 16 amino acids long. V was pared by 1 base and J by 3 bases, with 7 bases of the junction left unmatched.

This clone was detected ten times or more. The rearrangement links TRBV2 to TRBJ2-7, with unresolved D. There are 12 residues in the CDR3. Per the germline V gene, CDR1 is SNHLY and CDR2 is FYNNEI. The ends were cut back, 6 bases at V and 0 bases at J, with 6 bases in the middle. CDR3 loop: CASRATSYEQYF. CDR3 nucleotides: TGTGCCAGCAGGGCCACCTCCTACGAGCAGTACTTC.

This clone showed up many times. This chain joins TRBV28 and TRBJ2-6, with TRBD1 matching 8 bases. Germline V gives CDR1 MDHEN, CDR2 SYDVKM. CDR3 length: 18 residues. The ends lost 3 bases at V and 4 bases at J; junction bases unmatched: 11. The CDR3 region is CASSFYYSRGHGANVLTF. CDR3 bases: TGTGCCAGCAGTTTTTACTATTCCAGGGGGCACGGGGCCAACGTCCTGACTTTC.

At least ten counts were recorded for this clone. This chain uses TRBV4-1 with TRBJ2-2, with a weak D call TRBD2 (5 bases). This CDR3 has 13 residues. Germline CDR1 MGHRA, CDR2 YSYEKL. Trimming stripped 0 bases from V and 10 bases from J, with 9 bases between. The CDR3 is CASSQEEGAELFF. In nucleotides, the CDR3 is TGCGCCAGCAGCCAAGAAGAGGGCGCGGAGCTGTTTTTT.

In this sample, this clone turned up a few times. This sequence joins TRBV4-1 and TRBJ2-2; 10 bases fit TRBD1. Germline V gives CDR1 MGHRA, CDR2 YSYEKL. This CDR3 contains 18 residues. Losses at the gene ends were 4 bases for V and 0 bases for J; bases not matched to a gene: 8. DNA of the CDR3: TGCGCCAGCAGCCCGAGGACAGGGGGGTACGCGAACACCGGGGAGCTGTTTTTT. It encodes CASSPRTGGYANTGELFF.

In this sample, this clone turned up many times. CDR3 sequence reads: CASSASKGAETQYF. The CDR3 region has the DNA TGTGCCAGCAGTGCCTCTAAGGGGGCAGAGACCCAGTACTTC. The V and J genes are TRBV6-4 and TRBJ2-5; 7 bases line up with TRBD1. Germline CDR1 is MRHNA and CDR2 is SNTAGT. V trimming: 4 bases; J trimming: 4 bases; junction bases outside the gene matches: 6. The CDR3 covers 14 residues.

This chain connects TRBV4-1 to TRBJ2-7; a weak D match, TRBD2 (7 bases). CDR3 length equals 17 residues. Germline V gene data show CDR1 as MGHRA and CDR2 as YSYEKL. V lost 4 bases to trimming and J lost 0 bases, with 19 bases between them. The CDR3 reads CASSPLQWRGHSYEQYF. The CDR3 DNA is TGCGCCAGCAGCCCCCTTCAATGGCGGGGGCACTCCTACGAGCAGTACTTC.

This clone came up many times. This sample includes further DNA sequences coding for the same CDR3. The chain carries TRBV27 and TRBJ2-3, with D unresolved. Per the germline V gene, CDR1 is MNHEY and CDR2 is SMNVEV (reference sequence). Trimming cost V 3 bases and J 2 bases, with 9 bases left between them. This CDR3 has 14 residues. The CDR3 region is CASSFWQDTDTQYF. The CDR3 region has the DNA TGTGCCAGCAGTTTTTGGCAGGACACAGATACGCAGTATTTT.

The rearrangement links TRBV7-6 to TRBJ2-3; 9 bases match TRBD1. The V segment lost 0 bases and the J segment 12 bases; nucleotides outside the gene matches: 10. Germline values: CDR1 SGHVS, CDR2 FNYEAQ. The CDR3 spans 15 residues. CDR3 loop: CASSLASVGQGAQYF. The DNA for the CDR3 is TGTGCCAGCAGCTTAGCGTCGGTGGGACAGGGAGCCCAGTATTTT.

This clone was observed a handful of times. The chain joins TRBV5-1 to TRBJ2-1, with 7 bases that match TRBD1. The CDR3 is 12 residues long. The V gene end was trimmed by 4 bases and the J gene end by 6 bases; junction bases not matched to a gene: 1. Germline assignment: CDR1 SGHRS and CDR2 YFSETQ. The CDR3 spells CASSHRGNEQFF. DNA of the CDR3: TGCGCCAGCAGCCACAGGGGCAATGAGCAGTTCTTC.

Many counts were recorded for this clone. The chain couples TRBV30 to TRBJ1-2; 7 bases fit TRBD1. The V and J ends lost 5 bases and 4 bases, in that order; junction bases with no gene match: 4. CDR1 is GTSNPN, CDR2 SVGIG, per germline (reference sequence). CDR3 length equals 12 residues. DNA for the CDR3: TGTGCCTGGGGGACAGCATTCTATGGCTACACCTTC. The encoded protein is CAWGTAFYGYTF.

This clone was counted a few times. J is TRBJ1-2 and V is TRBV28; D is ambiguous. The germline gives CDR1 MDHEN, CDR2 SYDVKM. The CDR3 has 14 residues. V lost 10 bases and J lost 4, with 19 bases in between. This chain's CDR3 is CATPSQASPYGYTF. In DNA, the CDR3 is TGTGCCACCCCCTCCCAGGCATCCCCCTATGGCTACACCTTC.

The chain recombines TRBV5-1 with TRBJ2-1, with 8 bases aligning to TRBD2. The CDR3 contains 16 residues. Germline-derived CDR1 and CDR2 are SGHRS and YFSETQ. Germline trimming cut 2 bases from V and 0 bases from J; bases unmatched to any gene: 4. The CDR3: CASSFLAGGSYNEQFF. The CDR3 nucleotides are TGCGCCAGCAGCTTCCTGGCGGGAGGCTCCTACAATGAGCAGTTCTTC.

The chain recombines TRBV28 with TRBJ1-6; possible D gene TRBD1, 6 bases. Per the germline V gene, CDR1 is MDHEN and CDR2 is SYDVKM. The length of the CDR3 is 15 residues. V dropped 6 bases and J dropped 9 bases, with 18 bases sitting between them. The CDR3: CASSRTVTGFSPLHF. The CDR3 DNA reads TGTGCCAGCAGCCGGACAGTAACTGGGTTTTCACCCCTCCACTTT.

The V and J genes are TRBV18 and TRBJ2-3, with 8 nucleotides matching TRBD2. Germline V gene sequence: CDR1 KGHSH, CDR2 LQKENI. With 1 base clipped from V and 2 bases from J, the junction kept 5 bases outside the gene matches. The CDR3 totals 16 residues. CDR3: CASSPLATSDTDTQYF. The CDR3 DNA reads as TGTGCCAGCTCACCACTCGCGACTAGCGACACAGATACGCAGTATTTT.

The chain recombines TRBV25-1 with TRBJ1-4, with a tentative D call TRBD1 (5 bases). V was clipped by 4 bases and J by 8 bases, with 14 bases between them. In germline, CDR1 is MGHDK, CDR2 SYGVNS. The CDR3 is 14 residues long. DNA of the CDR3: TGTGCCAGCAGTGGAGGGACTCACGTGGAAAAACTGTTTTTT. Amino acids: CASSGGTHVEKLFF.

This rearrangement joins TRBV9 to TRBJ2-5; D perhaps matches TRBD2 (5 bases). Germline-derived CDR1 and CDR2 are SGDLS and YYNGEE. This CDR3 region has 15 residues. The germline V and J ends were trimmed by 5 bases and 1 base, with 15 bases remaining between them. The CDR3: CASSDPTSPQETQYF. The CDR3 DNA reads TGTGCCAGCAGTGATCCAACTAGTCCCCAAGAGACCCAGTACTTC.